The rows below give T cell receptor beta chains drawn from one sample of a study of T cell responses to AZD1222 COVID-19 vaccine. Sequencing was performed with immunoSEQ multiplex PCR; in TCRdb, only in-frame clones are kept and a portion is missing. The data contain about 99,000 clones, over 75% of them seen just once; the ten biggest clones take up roughly 2.7%. The source material was peripheral blood, sampled on day 0 of AZD1222 vaccination. The receptor source for this set is an adult in good health. The CDR3 runs from the conserved cysteine through the conserved F or W. A D gene is named only where the DNA matches it firmly. Clone size, where shown, is once, few, many, or a class for clones that have expanded.

d_call: NA
j_call: TRBJ1-5
clone_size: NA
v_call: TRBV30
cdr3_aa: CAWSLGFNQPQHF
cdr3_nt: TGTGCCTGGAGTTTGGGATTCAATCAGCCCCAGCATTTT

d_call: NA
j_call: TRBJ1-1
clone_size: NA
v_call: TRBV6-1
cdr3_aa: CASSALRQVMNTEAFF
cdr3_nt: TGTGCCAGCAGTGCATTAAGACAGGTTATGAACACTGAAGCTTTCTTT

d_call: NA
j_call: TRBJ1-1
clone_size: NA
v_call: TRBV6-5
cdr3_aa: CASTTSGDNTEAFF
cdr3_nt: TGTGCCAGCACTACCTCGGGGGATAACACTGAAGCTTTCTTT

d_call: TRBD1
j_call: TRBJ1-2
clone_size: NA
v_call: TRBV28
cdr3_aa: CASSTGDGYTF
cdr3_nt: TGTGCCAGCAGTACAGGGGATGGCTACACCTTC

d_call: TRBD1
j_call: TRBJ1-5
clone_size: once
v_call: TRBV19
cdr3_aa: CASSGTGGNQPQHF
cdr3_nt: TGTGCCAGTAGTGGGACAGGGGGGAATCAGCCCCAGCATTTT

d_call: NA
j_call: TRBJ1-2
clone_size: NA
v_call: TRBV6-5
cdr3_aa: CASSYRFLEANYGYTF
cdr3_nt: TGTGCCAGCAGTTACCGTTTTTTAGAGGCTAACTATGGCTACACCTTC

d_call: TRBD2
j_call: TRBJ2-2
clone_size: NA
v_call: TRBV5-1
cdr3_aa: CASSLARTSGRVSTGELFF
cdr3_nt: TGCGCCAGCAGCTTGGCCCGCACTAGCGGGAGGGTGAGCACCGGGGAGCTGTTTTTT

d_call: TRBD1
j_call: TRBJ1-1
clone_size: NA
v_call: TRBV2
cdr3_aa: CVSSPRQGNTEAFF
cdr3_nt: TGTGTCAGCAGTCCCCGACAGGGGAACACTGAAGCTTTCTTT

d_call: TRBD2
j_call: TRBJ2-2
clone_size: NA
v_call: TRBV9
cdr3_aa: CASSVELAGERDTGELFF
cdr3_nt: TGTGCCAGCAGCGTAGAACTAGCGGGTGAAAGGGACACCGGGGAGCTGTTTTTT

d_call: NA
j_call: TRBJ2-5
clone_size: NA
v_call: TRBV5-4
cdr3_aa: CASSLDKETQYF
cdr3_nt: TGTGCCAGCAGCTTGGACAAAGAGACCCAGTACTTC

d_call: TRBD1
j_call: TRBJ2-7
clone_size: NA
v_call: TRBV25-1
cdr3_aa: CASSPSDRGRDEQYF
cdr3_nt: TGTGCCAGCAGTCCCTCTGACAGGGGCAGGGACGAGCAGTACTTC

d_call: NA
j_call: TRBJ2-5
clone_size: NA
v_call: TRBV7-8
cdr3_aa: CASSPTVETQYF
cdr3_nt: TGTGCCAGCAGCCCGACAGTAGAGACCCAGTACTTC

d_call: NA
j_call: TRBJ2-7
clone_size: NA
v_call: TRBV11-2
cdr3_aa: CASSTHRKLYEQYF
cdr3_nt: TGTGCCAGCAGCACCCATAGGAAACTTTACGAGCAGTACTTC

d_call: NA
j_call: TRBJ1-2
clone_size: NA
v_call: TRBV28
cdr3_aa: CASSGNYGYTF
cdr3_nt: TGTGCCAGCAGCGGTAACTATGGCTACACCTTC

d_call: NA
j_call: TRBJ2-5
clone_size: NA
v_call: TRBV7-8
cdr3_aa: CASSLTQIETQYF
cdr3_nt: TGTGCCAGCAGCTTAACACAGATAGAGACCCAGTACTTC

d_call: NA
j_call: TRBJ1-2
clone_size: NA
v_call: TRBV19
cdr3_aa: CASTPSGPDGGYTF
cdr3_nt: TGTGCCAGTACCCCATCAGGACCTGACGGGGGCTACACCTTC

d_call: TRBD1
j_call: TRBJ1-2
clone_size: NA
v_call: TRBV4-1
cdr3_aa: CASSQDDRGRSGYTF
cdr3_nt: TGCGCCAGCAGCCAAGATGACAGGGGGCGAAGTGGCTACACCTTC

d_call: TRBD2
j_call: TRBJ2-1
clone_size: NA
v_call: TRBV28
cdr3_aa: CASSYGTRGPGFF
cdr3_nt: TGTGCCAGCAGTTACGGGACTAGAGGACCGGGGTTCTTC

d_call: TRBD1
j_call: TRBJ1-2
clone_size: NA
v_call: TRBV14
cdr3_aa: CARTGGAHYGYTF
cdr3_nt: TGTGCCAGGACAGGGGGGGCCCACTATGGCTACACCTTC

d_call: NA
j_call: TRBJ1-6
clone_size: NA
v_call: TRBV6-1
cdr3_aa: CASSETTGDDSPLHF
cdr3_nt: TGTGCCAGCAGTGAGACTACAGGAGACGATTCACCCCTCCACTTT

d_call: NA
j_call: TRBJ2-1
clone_size: NA
v_call: TRBV7-9
cdr3_aa: CASSSELRMEQFF
cdr3_nt: TGTGCCAGCAGCTCGGAGCTCAGAATGGAGCAGTTCTTC

d_call: TRBD1
j_call: TRBJ1-2
clone_size: NA
v_call: TRBV6-5
cdr3_aa: CASSRQGTFNYGYTF
cdr3_nt: TGTGCCAGCAGCCGACAGGGGACGTTTAACTATGGCTACACCTTC

d_call: NA
j_call: TRBJ2-2
clone_size: NA
v_call: TRBV11-1
cdr3_aa: CASSLLRERDTGELFF
cdr3_nt: TGTGCCAGCAGCTTACTACGGGAGCGAGACACCGGGGAGCTGTTTTTT

d_call: NA
j_call: TRBJ2-7
clone_size: once
v_call: TRBV5-1
cdr3_aa: CASSLDPEPYEQYF
cdr3_nt: TGCGCCAGCAGCTTGGATCCAGAACCCTACGAGCAGTACTTC

d_call: NA
j_call: TRBJ2-4
clone_size: NA
v_call: TRBV11-2
cdr3_aa: CASSSRNRFLSKNIQYF
cdr3_nt: TGTGCCAGCAGCTCAAGGAACCGATTTTTGTCCAAAAACATTCAGTACTTC

d_call: NA
j_call: TRBJ2-7
clone_size: once
v_call: TRBV16
cdr3_aa: CASSQSRQGIYEQYF
cdr3_nt: TGTGCCAGTAGCCAATCGAGGCAGGGAATATACGAGCAGTACTTC

d_call: NA
j_call: TRBJ1-1
clone_size: NA
v_call: TRBV19
cdr3_aa: CASSKGQMNTEAFF
cdr3_nt: TGTGCCAGTAGTAAGGGACAAATGAACACTGAAGCTTTCTTT

d_call: TRBD1
j_call: TRBJ1-5
clone_size: NA
v_call: TRBV15
cdr3_aa: CATSSGTGRNQPQHF
cdr3_nt: TGTGCCACCAGCAGCGGGACAGGGCGGAATCAGCCCCAGCATTTT

d_call: NA
j_call: TRBJ2-6
clone_size: NA
v_call: TRBV30
cdr3_aa: CAWIGRSGANVLTF
cdr3_nt: TGTGCCTGGATCGGTCGCTCTGGGGCCAACGTCCTGACTTTC

d_call: NA
j_call: TRBJ2-1
clone_size: NA
v_call: TRBV13
cdr3_aa: CASSLGSENEQFF
cdr3_nt: TGTGCCAGCAGCTTAGGATCAGAAAATGAGCAGTTCTTC

d_call: TRBD1
j_call: TRBJ1-2
clone_size: NA
v_call: TRBV19
cdr3_aa: CASSPGTGKGYTF
cdr3_nt: TGTGCCAGTAGTCCCGGGACAGGGAAGGGCTACACCTTC

d_call: NA
j_call: TRBJ2-7
clone_size: NA
v_call: TRBV18
cdr3_aa: CASSEGYEEYEQYF
cdr3_nt: TGTGCCAGCTCAGAGGGGTATGAGGAATACGAGCAGTACTTC

d_call: TRBD1
j_call: TRBJ1-3
clone_size: NA
v_call: TRBV9
cdr3_aa: CASSIRQGSGNTIYF
cdr3_nt: TGTGCCAGCAGCATAAGACAGGGCTCTGGAAACACCATATATTTT

d_call: TRBD1
j_call: TRBJ1-5
clone_size: NA
v_call: TRBV25-1
cdr3_aa: CASSELTGSQPQHF
cdr3_nt: TGTGCCAGCAGTGAATTGACAGGGTCTCAGCCCCAGCATTTT

d_call: TRBD1
j_call: TRBJ1-6
clone_size: NA
v_call: TRBV27
cdr3_aa: CASTNRQGPTSPLHF
cdr3_nt: TGTGCCAGCACCAACCGACAGGGGCCCACGTCACCCCTCCACTTT

d_call: TRBD1
j_call: TRBJ2-5
clone_size: NA
v_call: TRBV18
cdr3_aa: CASASRGQVETQYF
cdr3_nt: TGTGCCAGCGCCTCCAGGGGGCAGGTTGAGACCCAGTACTTC

d_call: TRBD1
j_call: TRBJ2-7
clone_size: many
v_call: TRBV6-5
cdr3_aa: CASSYSTGGSYEQYF
cdr3_nt: TGTGCCAGCAGTTACTCGACAGGGGGCTCCTACGAGCAGTACTTC

d_call: NA
j_call: TRBJ2-3
clone_size: NA
v_call: TRBV20-1
cdr3_aa: CSASTSTPSGRGTDTQYF
cdr3_nt: TGCAGTGCTAGTACCTCAACGCCCAGCGGAAGAGGCACAGATACGCAGTATTTT

d_call: NA
j_call: TRBJ2-2
clone_size: NA
v_call: TRBV30
cdr3_aa: CAWSVRGAGELFF
cdr3_nt: TGTGCCTGGAGTGTAAGGGGGGCCGGGGAGCTGTTTTTT

d_call: TRBD1
j_call: TRBJ2-7
clone_size: NA
v_call: TRBV2
cdr3_aa: CASRGPGQGTYEQYF
cdr3_nt: TGTGCCAGCAGAGGGCCGGGACAGGGTACATACGAGCAGTACTTC

d_call: TRBD1
j_call: TRBJ1-1
clone_size: NA
v_call: TRBV7-9
cdr3_aa: CASSPGTGGGGTEAFF
cdr3_nt: TGTGCCAGCAGCCCGGGGACAGGGGGTGGCGGCACTGAAGCTTTCTTT

d_call: TRBD2
j_call: TRBJ2-7
clone_size: NA
v_call: TRBV5-4
cdr3_aa: CASSPTSGTAYEQYF
cdr3_nt: TGTGCCAGCAGCCCAACTAGCGGGACTGCCTACGAGCAGTACTTC

d_call: TRBD1
j_call: TRBJ1-2
clone_size: once
v_call: TRBV13
cdr3_aa: CASSSFWTGANYGYTF
cdr3_nt: TGTGCCAGCAGCTCATTTTGGACAGGGGCTAACTATGGCTACACCTTC

d_call: TRBD1
j_call: TRBJ1-6
clone_size: NA
v_call: TRBV2
cdr3_aa: CASGGTGSNSYNSPLHF
cdr3_nt: TGTGCCAGCGGTGGGACAGGTTCTAACTCCTATAATTCACCCCTCCACTTT

d_call: TRBD2
j_call: TRBJ2-5
clone_size: NA
v_call: TRBV5-1
cdr3_aa: CASSLEGLAGVRLPQETQYF
cdr3_nt: TGCGCCAGCAGCTTGGAGGGACTAGCGGGAGTTAGGCTTCCCCAAGAGACCCAGTACTTC

d_call: NA
j_call: TRBJ1-2
clone_size: NA
v_call: TRBV18
cdr3_aa: CASSPNAGTILDDGYTF
cdr3_nt: TGTGCCAGCTCACCAAACGCAGGGACGATCCTAGATGATGGCTACACCTTC

d_call: NA
j_call: TRBJ1-5
clone_size: NA
v_call: TRBV2
cdr3_aa: CASKSTYSSQPQHF
cdr3_nt: TGTGCCAGCAAATCCACGTACTCCAGTCAGCCCCAGCATTTT

d_call: TRBD2
j_call: TRBJ2-5
clone_size: many
v_call: TRBV7-7
cdr3_aa: CASSLPGGETQYF
cdr3_nt: TGTGCTAGCAGCTTACCGGGAGGGGAGACCCAGTACTTC

d_call: NA
j_call: TRBJ2-3
clone_size: once
v_call: TRBV5-1
cdr3_aa: CASSARRTSTDTQYF
cdr3_nt: TGCGCCAGCAGCGCCAGGCGTACTAGCACAGATACGCAGTATTTT

d_call: TRBD1
j_call: TRBJ2-7
clone_size: NA
v_call: TRBV10-1
cdr3_aa: CASSAGTGTYEQYF
cdr3_nt: TGCGCCAGCAGTGCCGGGACAGGGACCTACGAGCAGTACTTC

d_call: TRBD2
j_call: TRBJ2-1
clone_size: NA
v_call: TRBV11-2
cdr3_aa: CASCRSRASGSNEQFF
cdr3_nt: TGTGCCAGCTGCCGGAGCAGGGCTAGCGGTTCCAATGAGCAGTTCTTC

d_call: NA
j_call: TRBJ2-7
clone_size: once
v_call: TRBV20-1
cdr3_aa: CSASGMPRNEQYF
cdr3_nt: TGCAGTGCTAGTGGCATGCCGAGAAACGAGCAGTACTTC

d_call: NA
j_call: TRBJ1-5
clone_size: NA
v_call: TRBV7-8
cdr3_aa: CASSLVGQGTVGSNQPQHF
cdr3_nt: TGTGCCAGCAGCTTAGTTGGTCAGGGGACGGTAGGTAGCAATCAGCCCCAGCATTTT